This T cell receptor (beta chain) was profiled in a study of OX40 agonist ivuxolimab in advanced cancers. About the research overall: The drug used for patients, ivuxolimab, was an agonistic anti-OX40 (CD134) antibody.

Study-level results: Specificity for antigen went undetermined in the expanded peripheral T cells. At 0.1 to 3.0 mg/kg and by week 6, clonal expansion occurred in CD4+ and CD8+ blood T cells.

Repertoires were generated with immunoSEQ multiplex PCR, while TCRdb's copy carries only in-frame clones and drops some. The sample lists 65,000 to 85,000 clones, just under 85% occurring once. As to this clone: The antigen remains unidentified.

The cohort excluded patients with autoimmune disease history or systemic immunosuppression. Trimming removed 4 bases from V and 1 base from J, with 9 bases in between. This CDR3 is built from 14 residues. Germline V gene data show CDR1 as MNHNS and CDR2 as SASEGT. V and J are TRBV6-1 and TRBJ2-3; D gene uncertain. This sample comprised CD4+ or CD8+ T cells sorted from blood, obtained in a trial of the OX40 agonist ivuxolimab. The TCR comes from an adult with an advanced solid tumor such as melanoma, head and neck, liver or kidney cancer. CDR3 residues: CASSVPSRTDTQYF. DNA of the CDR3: TGTGCCAGCAGTGTTCCCTCCCGCACAGATACGCAGTATTTT.